This T cell receptor beta chain derives from a study of control samples from healthy donors and cancer patients. The assay was immunoSEQ multiplex PCR, and TCRdb's table has in-frame clones only and misses some. The profile shows approximately 50,000 clones, more than 75% of them singletons. CDR3 length: 15 residues. From germline, CDR1 is SNHLY and CDR2 FYNNEI. V lost 1 base to trimming and J lost 9 bases, with 13 bases between them. The clonotype originates from a woman in her fifties or sixties with lung cancer. The chain links TRBV2 to TRBJ1-6, with D possibly being TRBD1 (5 bases). The source material was PBMCs. Here the CDR3 DNA reads TGTGCCAGCAGTGAAGACCCTGGGGGGATTTCACCCCTCCACTTT. This encodes CASSEDPGGISPLHF. Full variable domain (remainder filled in from reference TRBV2 and TRBJ1-6): EPEVTQTPSHQVTQMGQEVILRCVPISNHLYFYWYRQILGQKVEFLVSFYNNEISEKSEIFDDQFSVERPDGSNFTLKIRSTKLEDSAMYFCASSEDPGGISPLHFGNGTRLTVT.